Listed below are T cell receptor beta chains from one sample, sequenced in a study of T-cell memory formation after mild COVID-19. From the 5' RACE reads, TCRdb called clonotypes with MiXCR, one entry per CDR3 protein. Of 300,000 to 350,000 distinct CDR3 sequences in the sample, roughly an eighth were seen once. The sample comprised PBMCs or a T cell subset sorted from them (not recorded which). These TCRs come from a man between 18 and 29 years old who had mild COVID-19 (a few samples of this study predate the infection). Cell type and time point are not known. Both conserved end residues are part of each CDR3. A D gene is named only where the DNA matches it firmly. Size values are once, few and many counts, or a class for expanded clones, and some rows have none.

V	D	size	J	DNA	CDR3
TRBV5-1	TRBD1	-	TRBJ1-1	TGCGCCAGCAGCAAAGGAGGGACAGGTGAACTAGCTTTCTTT	CASSKGGTGELAFF
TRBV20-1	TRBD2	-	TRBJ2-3	TGCAGTGCTAGCGGGCTAGCGGGTTTCACAGATACGCAGTATTTT	CSASGLAGFTDTQYF
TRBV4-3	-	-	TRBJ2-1	TGCGCCAGCAGCCAAGACCTAGGGGTTGAGCAGTTCTTC	CASSQDLGVEQFF
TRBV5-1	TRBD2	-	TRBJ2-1	TGCGCCAGCAGCCGTACTCCTAGCGGGGGGCACAATGAGCAGTTCTTC	CASSRTPSGGHNEQFF
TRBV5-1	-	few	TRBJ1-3	TGCGCCAGCAGCTTGTCGGCGGTGAGATCTGGAAACACCATATATTTT	CASSLSAVRSGNTIYF
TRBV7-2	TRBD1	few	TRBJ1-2	TGTGCCAGCAGCCGGGACAGAGAACCCTATGGCTACACCTTC	CASSRDREPYGYTF
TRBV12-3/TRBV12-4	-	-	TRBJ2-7	TGTGCCAGCAGCACGGGACAAGACTTCTCCTACGAGCAGTACTTC	CASSTGQDFSYEQYF
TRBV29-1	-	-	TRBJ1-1	TGCAGCGCCGGGGGGGGGCTAGGCACTGAAGCTTTCTTT	CSAGGGLGTEAFF
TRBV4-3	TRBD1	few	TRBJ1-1	TGCGCCAGCAGCCAAAACGAGGGACAGGCCAATGCTGAAGCTTTCTTT	CASSQNEGQANAEAFF
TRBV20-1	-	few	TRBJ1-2	TGCAGTGCTAGGGTATTGGGCTATGGCTACACCTTC	CSARVLGYGYTF
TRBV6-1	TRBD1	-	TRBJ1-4	TGTGCCAGCAGTGGGTGGACAGGGGTTGGTGAAAAACTGTTTTTT	CASSGWTGVGEKLFF
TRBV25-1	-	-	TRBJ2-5	TGTGCCAGCAGTGCAGGGAATAAGGAGACCCAGTACTTC	CASSAGNKETQYF
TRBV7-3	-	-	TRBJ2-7	TGTGCCAGCAGCTTAATTGGTGGGGGCCGGTACGAGCAGTACTTC	CASSLIGGGRYEQYF
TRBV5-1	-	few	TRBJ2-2	TGCGCCAGCAGCTTGGTTCGGCCCACCGGGGAGCTGTTTTTT	CASSLVRPTGELFF
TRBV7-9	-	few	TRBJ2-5	TGTGCCAGCAGCCCCCCCGAGGGGTGGGAGACCCAGTACTTC	CASSPPEGWETQYF
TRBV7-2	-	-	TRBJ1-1	TGTGCCAGCAACGTAAACACTGAAGCTTTCTTT	CASNVNTEAFF
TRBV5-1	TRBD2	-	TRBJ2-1	TGCGCCAGCAGCTTGATTAGCGGGGAGTACGAGCAGTTCTTC	CASSLISGEYEQFF
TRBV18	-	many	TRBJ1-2	TGTGCCAGCTCACCGGACGGAGCACGCCTGAGATCAGCTTTTAACTATGGCTACACCTTC	CASSPDGARLRSAFNYGYTF
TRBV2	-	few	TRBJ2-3	TGTGCCAGCAGCCCTCTCCCGGGAAGCGGGCAGTATTTT	CASSPLPGSGQYF
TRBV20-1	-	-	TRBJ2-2	TGCAGTGCTAAGGGTCCTCTTTCCGCGAACACCGGGGAGCTGTTTTTT	CSAKGPLSANTGELFF
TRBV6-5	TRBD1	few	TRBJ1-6	TGTGCCAGCAGTAACCGGGACAGGTCCGCACCCCTCCACTTT	CASSNRDRSAPLHF
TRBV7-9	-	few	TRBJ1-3	TGTGCCAGCAGCCTCACACAGGGTCGTGGAAACACCATATATTTT	CASSLTQGRGNTIYF
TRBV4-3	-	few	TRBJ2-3	TGCGCCAGCAGCCAAGTTGCCGGGGGTGTTGAAGATACGCAGTATTTT	CASSQVAGGVEDTQYF
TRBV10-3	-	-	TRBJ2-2	TGTGCCATCGGGCAGGGAATGGCCGGGGAGCTGTTTTTT	CAIGQGMAGELFF
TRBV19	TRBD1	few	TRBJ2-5	TGTGCCAGTAGAGGGACAGACGGGACCCAGTACTTC	CASRGTDGTQYF
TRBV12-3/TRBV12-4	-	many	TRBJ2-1	TGTGCCAGCAGTTTACTGAGCTCCTACAATGAGCAGTTCTTC	CASSLLSSYNEQFF
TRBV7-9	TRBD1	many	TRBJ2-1	TGTGCCAGCAGCCCCCAGGGGGAGCGGTCTTGGGTAGAGTTCTTC	CASSPQGERSWVEFF
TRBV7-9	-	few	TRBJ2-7	TGTGCCAGCAGCTTCGAGCGGCAGTCACCCTACGAGCAGTACTTC	CASSFERQSPYEQYF